The sequence of this T cell receptor beta chain was determined in a study of T cell changes during pregnancy in multiple sclerosis. This clone was seen a single time. TCRdb's copy holds only in-frame clones and misses some; the assay was immunoSEQ multiplex PCR. Found here are about 110,000 clones, roughly nine tenths of them singletons; the top ten hold less than 4.5%. The sequencing used peripheral blood, collected after pregnancy. This TCR came from a female donor with multiple sclerosis, enrolled in a pregnancy study.

The CDR3 DNA follows: TGTGCCAGCAGTGTGCGGGTACCGTGGGCAACTAATGAAAAACTGTTTTTT. Its protein is CASSVRVPWATNEKLFF. V is TRBV6-1 and J is TRBJ1-4; D unresolved. Germline V CDR1 and CDR2: MNHNS, SASEGT. The CDR3 extends over 17 amino acids. The V and J ends lost 4 bases and 0 bases respectively, with 15 bases between them.